This T cell receptor beta chain derives from a study of OX40 agonist ivuxolimab in advanced cancers. The assay was immunoSEQ multiplex PCR, and TCRdb's table has in-frame clones only and misses some. The table has nearly 45,000 clones, approximately 80% seen once. Details on this clone: Antigen specificity is unknown.

The study's findings and limits: Averaged across samples, CD8+ T cells carried more expanded clones than CD4+ did. At 0.1 to 3.0 mg/kg and by week 6, CD4+ and CD8+ T cells in the blood had expanded clonally. It was not determined which antigens were specifically recognized by the peripheral T cells that had undergone clonal expansion.

The sequence was collected from an adult with an advanced solid tumor such as melanoma, head and neck, liver or kidney cancer. The material was CD4+ or CD8+ T cells sorted from blood, obtained in a trial of the OX40 agonist ivuxolimab.

CDR3 sequence reads: CASSENSYSYNEQFF. The DNA of the CDR3 is TGTGCCAGCAGTGAAAACAGTTACTCCTACAATGAGCAGTTCTTC. V and J are TRBV2 and TRBJ2-1; D unclear. This CDR3 is 15 amino acids long. Trimming removed 2 bases from V and 0 bases from J, with 8 bases in between. In germline, CDR1 is SNHLY, CDR2 FYNNEI.